The entry that follows covers one T cell receptor (beta chain) sequence. What it recognizes is unknown. The data are from a study of T cell repertoires in cytomegalovirus infection. Study context: Signatures in public TCR beta sequences pointed to both CMV infection and matching HLA type. Notes on the study in general: In two of eight donors, the top clonotype was HLA-C-restricted CMV-specific.

The CDR3 contains 14 residues. V lost 4 bases and J lost 6, with 12 bases in between. Germline lookup yields CDR1 LGHNA and CDR2 YSLEER. Via MiXCR, TCRdb re-called the reads, giving one row per CDR3 protein. The sample gives around 71,000 distinct CDR3 sequences, approximately 20% of which show up once; roughly 62% is in the top ten. This receptor was taken from a human donor in good health (CMV status not recorded). Some clones in this sample may be carry-over from other donors' samples. V and J are TRBV4-3 and TRBJ2-2; D is uncertain. Source: CD8+ T cells from cultured PBMCs, taken from culture after CMV antigen stimulation. In nucleotides, the CDR3 is TGCGCCAGCAGCCCTCGTACTGCTGCCGGGGAGCTGTTTTTT. Amino acid sequence: CASSPRTAAGELFF.